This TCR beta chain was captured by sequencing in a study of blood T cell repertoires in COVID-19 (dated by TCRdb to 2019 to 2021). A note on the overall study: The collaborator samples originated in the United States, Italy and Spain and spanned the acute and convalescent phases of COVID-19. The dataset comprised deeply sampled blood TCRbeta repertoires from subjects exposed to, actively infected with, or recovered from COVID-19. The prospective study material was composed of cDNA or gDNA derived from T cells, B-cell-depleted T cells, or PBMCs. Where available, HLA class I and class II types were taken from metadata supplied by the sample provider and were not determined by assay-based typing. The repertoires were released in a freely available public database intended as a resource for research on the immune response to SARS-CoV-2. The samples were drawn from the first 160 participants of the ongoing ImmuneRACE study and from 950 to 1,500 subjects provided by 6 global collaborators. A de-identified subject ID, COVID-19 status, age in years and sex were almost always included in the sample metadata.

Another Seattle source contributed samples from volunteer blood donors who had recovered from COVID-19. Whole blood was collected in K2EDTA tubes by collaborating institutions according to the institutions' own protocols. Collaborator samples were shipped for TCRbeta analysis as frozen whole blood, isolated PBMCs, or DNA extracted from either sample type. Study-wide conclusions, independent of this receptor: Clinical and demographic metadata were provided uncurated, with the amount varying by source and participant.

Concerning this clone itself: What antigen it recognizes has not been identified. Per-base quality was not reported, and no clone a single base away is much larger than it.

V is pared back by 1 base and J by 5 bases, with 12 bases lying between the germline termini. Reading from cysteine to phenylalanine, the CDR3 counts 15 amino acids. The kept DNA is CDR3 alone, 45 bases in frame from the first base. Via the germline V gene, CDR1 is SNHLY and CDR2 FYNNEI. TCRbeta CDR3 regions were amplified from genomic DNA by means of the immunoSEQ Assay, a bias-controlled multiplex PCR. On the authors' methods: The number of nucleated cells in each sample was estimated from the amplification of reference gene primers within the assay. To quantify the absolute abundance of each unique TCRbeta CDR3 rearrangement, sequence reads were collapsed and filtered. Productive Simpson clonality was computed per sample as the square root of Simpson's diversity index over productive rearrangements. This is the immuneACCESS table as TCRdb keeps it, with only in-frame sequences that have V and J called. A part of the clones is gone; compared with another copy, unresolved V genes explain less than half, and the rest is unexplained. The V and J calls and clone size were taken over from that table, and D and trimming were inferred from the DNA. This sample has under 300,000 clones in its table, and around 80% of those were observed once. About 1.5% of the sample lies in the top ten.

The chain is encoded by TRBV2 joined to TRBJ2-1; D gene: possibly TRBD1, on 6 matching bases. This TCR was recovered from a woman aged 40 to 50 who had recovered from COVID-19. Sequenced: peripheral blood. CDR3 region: CASSEGTAFNNEQFF. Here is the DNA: TGTGCCAGCAGTGAAGGGACAGCCTTCAACAATGAGCAGTTCTTC.